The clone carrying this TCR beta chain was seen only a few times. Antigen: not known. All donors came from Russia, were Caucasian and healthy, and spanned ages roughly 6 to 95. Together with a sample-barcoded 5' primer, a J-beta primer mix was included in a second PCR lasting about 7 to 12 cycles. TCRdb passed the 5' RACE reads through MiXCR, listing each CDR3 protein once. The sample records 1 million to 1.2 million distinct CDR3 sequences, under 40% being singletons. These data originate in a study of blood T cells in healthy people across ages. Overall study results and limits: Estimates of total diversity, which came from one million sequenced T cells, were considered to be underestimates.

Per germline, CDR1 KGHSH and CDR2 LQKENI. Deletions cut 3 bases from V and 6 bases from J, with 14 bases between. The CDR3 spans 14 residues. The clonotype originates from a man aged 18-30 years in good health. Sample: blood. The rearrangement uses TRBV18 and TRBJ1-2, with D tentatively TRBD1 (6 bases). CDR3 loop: CASSPEDRTDGYTF. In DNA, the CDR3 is TGTGCCAGCTCACCTGAGGACAGAACAGATGGCTACACCTTC.